This T cell receptor beta chain was observed in a study of blood T cell repertoires in COVID-19. Across the study: Spain, Italy and the United States supplied samples that represented acute and convalescent COVID-19. Sources were T cells, B-cell-depleted T cells, or PBMCs; the material itself was cDNA or gDNA.

Clinical history reported by participants formed the basis on which cohorts were assigned. V was pared by 8 bases and J by 2 bases, with 15 bases between. This CDR3 contains 15 residues. The germline CDR1 and CDR2 sequences are SGHTA and FQGNSA. Data came from immunoSEQ multiplex PCR; TCRdb stores just in-frame clones and leaves some out. This table holds 110,000 to 150,000 clones, 86% found once. The V and J genes are TRBV7-2 and TRBJ1-4, with D maybe TRBD1 (5 bases). This clonotype was obtained from a man aged 50-59 years who had recovered from COVID-19. The sequenced sample consisted of PBMCs or T cells enriched from blood (not recorded which). CDR3 nucleotides: TGTGCCAGCCGGTCGTTGGGGCGGACTAATGAAAAACTGTTTTTT. It encodes CASRSLGRTNEKLFF.